The source of this T cell receptor beta chain is a study of siplizumab effects on memory and regulatory T cells. Per-sample assaying covered 80,000 to 100,000 TCR templates. Measured with immunoSEQ multiplex PCR; TCRdb has only the in-frame clones, and not every one. The profile shows fewer than 110,000 clones, around 90% of them singletons. The CDR3 is 13 amino acids. Between the trimmed V and J ends, which lost 0 bases and 2 bases, there was a span of 5 bases. CDR1 and CDR2 from the germline V gene are SGHNT and YYREEE (reference sequence). This receptor was obtained from a human donor in good health. Sequencing was performed on non-Treg CD4+ T cells sorted from blood. V gene TRBV5-4 combines with J gene TRBJ1-2; the D is unclear. The CDR3 region is CASSLEANYGYTF. In DNA form, the CDR3 reads TGTGCCAGCAGCTTGGAAGCGAACTATGGCTACACCTTC.